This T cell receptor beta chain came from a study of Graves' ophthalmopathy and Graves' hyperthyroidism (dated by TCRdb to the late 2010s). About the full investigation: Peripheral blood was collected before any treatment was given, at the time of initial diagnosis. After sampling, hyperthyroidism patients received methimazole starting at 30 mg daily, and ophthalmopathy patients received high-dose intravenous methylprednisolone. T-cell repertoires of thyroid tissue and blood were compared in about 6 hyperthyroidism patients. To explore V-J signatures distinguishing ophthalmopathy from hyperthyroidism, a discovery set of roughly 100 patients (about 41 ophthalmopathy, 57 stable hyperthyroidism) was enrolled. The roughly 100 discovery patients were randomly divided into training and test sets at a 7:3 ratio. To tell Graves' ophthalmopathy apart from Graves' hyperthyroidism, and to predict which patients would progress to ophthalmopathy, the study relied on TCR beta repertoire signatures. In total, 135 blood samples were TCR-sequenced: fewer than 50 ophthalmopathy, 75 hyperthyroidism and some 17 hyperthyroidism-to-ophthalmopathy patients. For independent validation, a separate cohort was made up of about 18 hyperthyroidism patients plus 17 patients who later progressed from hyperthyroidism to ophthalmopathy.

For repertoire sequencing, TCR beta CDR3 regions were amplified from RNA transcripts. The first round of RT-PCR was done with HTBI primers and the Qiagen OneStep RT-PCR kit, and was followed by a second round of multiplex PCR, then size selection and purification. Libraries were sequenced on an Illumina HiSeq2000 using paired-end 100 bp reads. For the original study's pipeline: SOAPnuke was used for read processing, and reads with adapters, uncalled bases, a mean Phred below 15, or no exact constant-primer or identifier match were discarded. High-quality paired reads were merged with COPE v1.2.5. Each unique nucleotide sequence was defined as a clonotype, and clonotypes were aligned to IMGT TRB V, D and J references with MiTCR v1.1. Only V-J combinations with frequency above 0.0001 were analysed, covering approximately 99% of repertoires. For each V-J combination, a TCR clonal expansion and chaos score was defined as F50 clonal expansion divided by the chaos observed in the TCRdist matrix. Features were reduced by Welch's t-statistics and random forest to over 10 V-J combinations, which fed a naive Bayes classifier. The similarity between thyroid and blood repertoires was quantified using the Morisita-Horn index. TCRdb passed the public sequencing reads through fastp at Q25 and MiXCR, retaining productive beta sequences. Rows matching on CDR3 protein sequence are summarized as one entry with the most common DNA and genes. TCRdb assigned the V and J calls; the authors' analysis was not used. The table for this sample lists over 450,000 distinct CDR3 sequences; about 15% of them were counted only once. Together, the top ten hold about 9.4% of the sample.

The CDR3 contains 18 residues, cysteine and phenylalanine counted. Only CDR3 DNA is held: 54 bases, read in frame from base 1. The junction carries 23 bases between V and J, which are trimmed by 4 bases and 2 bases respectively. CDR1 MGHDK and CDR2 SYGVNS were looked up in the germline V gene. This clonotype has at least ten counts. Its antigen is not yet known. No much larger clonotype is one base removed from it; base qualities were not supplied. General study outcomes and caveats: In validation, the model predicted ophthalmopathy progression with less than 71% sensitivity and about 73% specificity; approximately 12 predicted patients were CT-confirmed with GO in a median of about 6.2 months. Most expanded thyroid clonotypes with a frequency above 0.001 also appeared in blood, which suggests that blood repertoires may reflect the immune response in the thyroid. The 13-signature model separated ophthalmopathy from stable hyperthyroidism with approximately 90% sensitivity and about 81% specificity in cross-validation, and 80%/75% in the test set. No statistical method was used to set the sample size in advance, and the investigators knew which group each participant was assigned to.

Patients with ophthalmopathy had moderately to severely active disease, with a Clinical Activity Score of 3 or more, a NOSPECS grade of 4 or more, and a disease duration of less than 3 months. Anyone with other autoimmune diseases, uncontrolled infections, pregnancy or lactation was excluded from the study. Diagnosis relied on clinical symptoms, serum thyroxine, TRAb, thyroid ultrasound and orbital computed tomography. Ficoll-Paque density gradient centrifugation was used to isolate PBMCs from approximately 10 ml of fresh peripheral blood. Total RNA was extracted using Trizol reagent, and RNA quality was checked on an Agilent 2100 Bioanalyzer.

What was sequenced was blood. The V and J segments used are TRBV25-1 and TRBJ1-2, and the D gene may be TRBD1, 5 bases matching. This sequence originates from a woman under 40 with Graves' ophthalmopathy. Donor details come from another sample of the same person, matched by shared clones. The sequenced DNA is TGTGCCAGCAGTGGGTGGTTCGGGGCGCCGTGGGAAAACTATGGCTACACCTTC. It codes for CASSGWFGAPWENYGYTF.